The T cell receptor beta chain under discussion was sequenced for a study of T cells in Graves' hyperthyroidism and ophthalmopathy. Study at large: At initial diagnosis, before any treatment had begun, peripheral blood was obtained. Study-level results: Researchers report that a 13 V-J model separated ophthalmopathy from stable hyperthyroidism.

Any patient presenting with uncontrolled infection, other autoimmune disease, pregnancy or lactation was left out. Researchers amplified the TCR beta CDR3 regions from RNA transcripts. First-round RT-PCR targeting the TCR CDR3 was performed with the HTBI primer set. TCRdb re-analysed the multiplex PCR reads in MiXCR, keeping a single row per CDR3 protein. Among approximately 600,000 distinct CDR3 sequences, around 15% were seen once, and the ten largest hold 3% to 4.5%. Per germline, CDR1 SNHLY and CDR2 FYNNEI. CDR3 length equals 16 residues. Trimming removed 4 bases at V and 3 bases at J, with 16 bases between. The table lists this clonotype with many counts. Its antigen is not identified.

This receptor was identified in a woman aged 25 to 39 with Graves' hyperthyroidism. The sequenced sample consisted of blood. V usage is TRBV2 and J usage is TRBJ1-5; possibly TRBD1 for D (6 bases). The DNA for the CDR3 is TGTGCCAGCAGTGCCCGGGGGAACAGGGTCAATCAGCCCCAGCATTTT. Its translation: CASSARGNRVNQPQHF.